Listed below are T cell receptor beta chains from one sample, sequenced in a study of neurological immune-mediated disorders. TCRdb fed the 5' RACE reads into MiXCR, producing one record per CDR3 protein. Here the sample spans about 40,000 distinct CDR3 sequences, more than 2% being singletons. Sequences were obtained from PBMCs. The source is a man aged 45 to 65 with multiple sclerosis. Both conserved end residues are part of each CDR3. Each record gives: D gene, clone size, V gene, J gene, CDR3 DNA, CDR3 protein. The D gene is left open where the match is weak. Size is omitted from some rows. Given values are once, few, many or a class for expanded clones.

d_call: -
clone_size: many
v_call: TRBV20-1
j_call: TRBJ2-1
cdr3_nt: TGCAGTGCTAGTTTGAAGACCTTCTCCTACAATGAGCAGTTCTTC
cdr3_aa: CSASLKTFSYNEQFF

d_call: -
clone_size: many
v_call: TRBV28
j_call: TRBJ1-4
cdr3_nt: TGTGCCAGCAGTCCGGCGGGAGATGAAAAACTGTTTTTT
cdr3_aa: CASSPAGDEKLFF

d_call: -
clone_size: many
v_call: TRBV20-1
j_call: TRBJ1-1
cdr3_nt: TGCAGTGCTAGAGATTCCGGGGTGGGTGAAGCTTTCTTT
cdr3_aa: CSARDSGVGEAFF

d_call: -
clone_size: -
v_call: TRBV7-9
j_call: TRBJ1-1
cdr3_nt: TGTGCCAGCAGTCCCCCGTCGAACACTGAAGCTTTCTTT
cdr3_aa: CASSPPSNTEAFF

d_call: -
clone_size: many
v_call: TRBV11-2
j_call: TRBJ2-3
cdr3_nt: TGTGCCAGCAGCTTTAGGGGGATCAGCACAGATACGCAGTATTTT
cdr3_aa: CASSFRGISTDTQYF

d_call: TRBD1
clone_size: many
v_call: TRBV5-1
j_call: TRBJ1-2
cdr3_nt: TGCGCCAGCAGCGGAGGGGGCAACTATGGCTACACCTTC
cdr3_aa: CASSGGGNYGYTF

d_call: -
clone_size: many
v_call: TRBV6-5
j_call: TRBJ2-2
cdr3_nt: TGTGCCAGCAGTTACGATCAGGGTTCGAACACCGGGGAGCTGTTTTTT
cdr3_aa: CASSYDQGSNTGELFF

d_call: TRBD2
clone_size: many
v_call: TRBV20-1
j_call: TRBJ2-3
cdr3_nt: TGCAGTGCAAAAAGCGGGGGGGCCTACACAGATACGCAGTATTTT
cdr3_aa: CSAKSGGAYTDTQYF

d_call: -
clone_size: many
v_call: TRBV2
j_call: TRBJ1-6
cdr3_nt: TGTGCCAGCAGTGAATGGCAGGGAGGATCACCCCTCCACTTT
cdr3_aa: CASSEWQGGSPLHF

d_call: -
clone_size: many
v_call: TRBV28
j_call: TRBJ2-5
cdr3_nt: TGTGCCAGCAGTTTGGGCAATTTGGAGACCCAGTACTTC
cdr3_aa: CASSLGNLETQYF

d_call: TRBD1
clone_size: many
v_call: TRBV5-1
j_call: TRBJ2-7
cdr3_nt: TGCGCCAGCAGCGTAGGGACAGCGAACTCCTACGAGCAGTACTTC
cdr3_aa: CASSVGTANSYEQYF

d_call: -
clone_size: -
v_call: TRBV7-8
j_call: TRBJ2-5
cdr3_nt: TGTGCCAGCAGCCAAACCGGGAGCCTCGGAGAGACCCAGTACTTC
cdr3_aa: CASSQTGSLGETQYF

d_call: -
clone_size: many
v_call: TRBV28
j_call: TRBJ2-3
cdr3_nt: TGTGCCAGCAGTTTTCGTGGGGGGGCCGATACGCAGTATTTT
cdr3_aa: CASSFRGGADTQYF

d_call: TRBD1
clone_size: many
v_call: TRBV5-1
j_call: TRBJ1-5
cdr3_nt: TGCGCCAGCAGTAAGGGGGCCGGGCAGCCCCAGCATTTT
cdr3_aa: CASSKGAGQPQHF

d_call: -
clone_size: many
v_call: TRBV2
j_call: TRBJ2-4
cdr3_nt: TGTGCCAGCATCGGACCCCAGCTGGTCCTGTACTTC
cdr3_aa: CASIGPQLVLYF

d_call: TRBD2
clone_size: many
v_call: TRBV10-3
j_call: TRBJ2-3
cdr3_nt: TGTGCCATCAGTGAGGGACTAGCGGGGCGGGATACGCAGTATTTT
cdr3_aa: CAISEGLAGRDTQYF

d_call: TRBD2
clone_size: many
v_call: TRBV9
j_call: TRBJ2-3
cdr3_nt: TGTGCCAGCAGCGTAAGCCTAGCGGGCACAGATACGCAGTATTTT
cdr3_aa: CASSVSLAGTDTQYF